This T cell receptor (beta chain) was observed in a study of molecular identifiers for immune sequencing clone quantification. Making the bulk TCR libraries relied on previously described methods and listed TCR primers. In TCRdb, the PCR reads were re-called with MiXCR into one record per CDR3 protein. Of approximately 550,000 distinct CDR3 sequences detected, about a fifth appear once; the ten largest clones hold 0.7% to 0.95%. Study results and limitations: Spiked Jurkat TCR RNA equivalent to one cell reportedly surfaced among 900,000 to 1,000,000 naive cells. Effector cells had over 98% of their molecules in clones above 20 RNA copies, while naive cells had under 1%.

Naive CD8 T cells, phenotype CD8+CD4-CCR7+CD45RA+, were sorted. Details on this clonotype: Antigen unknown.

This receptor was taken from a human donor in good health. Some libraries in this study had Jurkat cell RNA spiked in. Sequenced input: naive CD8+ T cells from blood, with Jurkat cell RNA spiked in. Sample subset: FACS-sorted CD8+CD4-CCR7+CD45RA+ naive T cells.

Here the CDR3 reads CASSPSLATEAFF. In DNA, the CDR3 is TGTGCCAGCAGCCCTTCCCTGGCCACTGAAGCTTTCTTT. V and J are TRBV2 and TRBJ1-1; unclear D gene. Per germline, CDR1 SNHLY and CDR2 FYNNEI. The CDR3 consists of 13 residues. Trimming removed 6 bases from V and 4 bases from J, with 12 bases in between. Variable domain in full (rest from reference TRBV2 and TRBJ1-1): EPEVTQTPSHQVTQMGQEVILRCVPISNHLYFYWYRQILGQKVEFLVSFYNNEISEKSEIFDDQFSVERPDGSNFTLKIRSTKLEDSAMYFCASSPSLATEAFFGQGTRLTVV.